This T cell receptor (beta chain) is drawn from a study of cytomegalovirus exposure and HLA in healthy donors. Overall study findings and caveats: Usually a TCR sequence was rare, but some public TCRs were found in many donors. CMV serostatus alone was available as immune exposure information.

Comment on this clone: Antigen unknown.

Trimming stripped 3 bases from V and 5 bases from J, with 8 bases between. The CDR3 is 13 amino acids. Germline V gives CDR1 LGHNA, CDR2 YNFKEQ. The PCR employed 60 Vbeta primers together with 13 Jbeta primers. The assay was immunoSEQ multiplex PCR, and TCRdb's table has in-frame clones only and misses some. The repertoire consists of 180,000 or so clones, with around four fifths occurring once and the leading ten covering about 1.9%. This chain connects TRBV4-2 to TRBJ1-5; no firm D call. The sequence was obtained from a woman in her twenties or thirties in good health and CMV-seronegative. Sequencing was done on a sample of PBMCs. The CDR3 protein is CASSHEYHQPQHF. The CDR3 nucleotides read TGTGCCAGCAGCCATGAGTACCATCAGCCCCAGCATTTT.